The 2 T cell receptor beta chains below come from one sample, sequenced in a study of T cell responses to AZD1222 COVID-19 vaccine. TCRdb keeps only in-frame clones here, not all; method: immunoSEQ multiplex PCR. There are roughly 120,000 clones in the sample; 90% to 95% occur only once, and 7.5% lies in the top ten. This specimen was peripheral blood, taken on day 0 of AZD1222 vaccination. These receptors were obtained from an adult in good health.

CDR3 residues: CASSAQRTGYTGELFF. DNA for the CDR3: TGTGCCAGCAGTGCGCAAAGGACAGGATATACCGGGGAGCTGTTTTTT. The chain carries TRBV2 and TRBJ2-2; 7 bases agree with TRBD1. V was pared by 4 bases and J by 5 bases, with 10 bases of the junction left unmatched. The CDR3 spans 16 residues. CDR1 is SNHLY and CDR2 is FYNNEI in the germline V gene.

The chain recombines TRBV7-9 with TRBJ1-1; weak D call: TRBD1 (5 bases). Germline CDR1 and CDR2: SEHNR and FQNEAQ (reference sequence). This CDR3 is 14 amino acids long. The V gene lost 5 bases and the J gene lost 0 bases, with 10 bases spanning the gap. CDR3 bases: TGTGCCAGCAGCCTACAGGTTTTGAACACTGAAGCTTTCTTT. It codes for CASSLQVLNTEAFF.